What follows are 30 T cell receptor beta chains derived from one specimen sequenced in a study of Ad26.COV2.S vaccination and SARS-CoV-2 variants (dated by TCRdb to 2020 to 2023). Library preparation was by the immunoSEQ multiplex PCR assay. In TCRdb, the immuneACCESS table is reduced to in-frame sequences with V and J assigned. These tables do not hold every clone; where another copy was compared, an unresolved V gene accounts for under half, and the others remain unexplained. For this sample there are approximately 400,000 clones; roughly 80% appear just once. The ten biggest clones cover approximately 7.8% of the sample. Interpreted using the paper, the treatment or condition label stands for: 15 to 20 received Ad26.COV2.S at low or high dose, single or two shots; about 5 received placebo; per-sample allocation not given. For vaccine and placebo recipients, the sequenced repertoires came from samples collected on day 63 after the first injection.

The specimen was peripheral blood, collected in a trial of Ad26.COV2.S vaccine versus placebo. The receptors derive from a person between 18 and 59 years old who received the Ad26.COV2.S COVID-19 vaccine or a placebo.

The rearrangement uses TRBV15 and TRBJ2-5, with D unresolved. The V and J ends lost 0 bases and 1 base respectively, with 9 bases between them. This CDR3 comprises 15 residues. Per germline, CDR1 LNHNV and CDR2 YYDKDF (reference sequence). As DNA, the CDR3 is TGTGCCACCAGCAGAGATCGGGCAAGCCAAGAGACCCAGTACTTC. It yields the protein CATSRDRASQETQYF.

V and J are TRBV5-1 and TRBJ2-2, with 8 positions matching TRBD2. This CDR3 comprises 16 residues. Germline V gene data show CDR1 as SGHRS and CDR2 as YFSETQ. Trimming cost V 0 bases and J 4 bases; bases outside gene matches: 5. The CDR3 DNA follows: TGCGCCAGCAGCTTGGCTCTCGCGGGGGGCACCGGGGAGCTGTTTTTT. Amino acid sequence: CASSLALAGGTGELFF.

This chain links TRBV24-1 with TRBJ2-3; D is perhaps TRBD1 or TRBD2 (5 bases each). CDR3 length equals 15 residues. V was cut by 5 bases and J by 2 bases, with 13 bases left in between. Germline V gives CDR1 KGHDR, CDR2 SFDVKD. The CDR3 nucleotides read TGTGCCACCAGTGTTGGCCGGGGCTTCACAGATACGCAGTATTTT. This translates into CATSVGRGFTDTQYF.

The rearrangement links TRBV4-1 to TRBJ1-1; possible D gene TRBD1, 5 bases. The CDR3 is made up of 15 amino acids. V lost 7 bases, J lost 1 base, and 16 bases lay in between. Germline loops: CDR1 MGHRA, CDR2 YSYEKL. The CDR3 sequence is CASTRLGTANTEAFF. In DNA form, the CDR3 reads TGCGCCAGCACCCGCCTGGGGACGGCGAACACTGAAGCTTTCTTT.

The chain uses TRBV2 and TRBJ2-5, with 7 bases matching TRBD1. The CDR3 contains 15 residues. Trimming at V came to 2 bases and at J to 9 bases, leaving 12 bases not matched to a gene. Germline V gives CDR1 SNHLY, CDR2 FYNNEI. The CDR3 protein is CASSEPDRAGLAQYF. In DNA, the CDR3 is TGTGCCAGCAGTGAACCAGACAGGGCTGGTTTGGCCCAGTACTTC.

This clone was detected only a few times. The CDR3 spells CASSWTLNEQFF. Here the CDR3 DNA reads TGTGCCAGCAGTTGGACTTTAAACGAGCAGTTCTTC. The V and J genes are TRBV12-3 or TRBV12-4 and TRBJ2-1; perhaps TRBD2 as D (5 bases). CDR3 length: 12 amino acids. Trimming removed 4 bases at V and 10 bases at J, with 11 bases between.

V usage is TRBV9 and J usage is TRBJ1-4; 9 bases match TRBD1. V trimming: 4 bases; J trimming: 6 bases; junction bases outside the gene matches: 7. This CDR3 comprises 15 residues. The germline gives CDR1 SGDLS, CDR2 YYNGEE. The CDR3, as DNA: TGTGCCAGCAGCCTGTCCGGGACAGGGTATGAAAAACTGTTTTTT. Protein sequence: CASSLSGTGYEKLFF.

This chain joins TRBV5-1 and TRBJ1-1; TRBD1 agrees at 7 bases. CDR3 size: 15 residues. V lost 5 bases, J lost 5 bases, and 12 bases stayed unmatched. Germline loops: CDR1 SGHRS, CDR2 YFSETQ. In DNA, the CDR3 is TGCGCCAGCAGGCAGCTCTTCAGGGGGGATACTGAAGCTTTCTTT. Translating gives CASRQLFRGDTEAFF.

The chain has TRBV21-1 and TRBJ2-1; TRBD2 is the table's D call, not checked against the DNA. TRBV21-1 is termed a pseudogene. CDR3 length: 18 amino acids. CDR3 in DNA: TGTGCCAGCAGCATTGGGACTAGCGGGAGCCCAATGTACAATGAGCAGTTCTTC. Protein: CASSIGTSGSPMYNEQFF.

This clone appeared once. The rearrangement uses TRBV2 and TRBJ2-3; TRBD1 matches at 7 bases. V gave up 7 bases and J gave up 0 bases; unmatched junction bases: 7. CDR1 is SNHLY and CDR2 is FYNNEI in the germline V gene. The CDR3 loop spans 15 amino acids. CDR3 loop: CASTRDRFSTDTQYF. The CDR3 coding sequence is TGTGCCAGCACCAGGGACAGATTTAGCACAGATACGCAGTATTTT.

V is TRBV9 and J is TRBJ1-2, with TRBD1 matching 7 bases. J gave up 7 bases and V 2 bases, and 17 bases lay outside the gene matches. Germline CDR1 is SGDLS and CDR2 is YYNGEE. The length of the CDR3 is 17 residues. This CDR3 is CASSVGQPVLLRGGYTF. Here the CDR3 DNA reads TGTGCCAGCAGCGTGGGACAGCCCGTCCTCCTACGCGGTGGCTACACCTTC.

This clone was counted a few times. V is TRBV7-9 and J is TRBJ1-2; tentatively, D is TRBD1 (5 bases). The CDR3 sequence is 12 residues long. CDR1 is SEHNR and CDR2 is FQNEAQ in the germline V gene (reference sequence). Trimming removed 4 bases from V and 5 bases from J, with 8 bases in between. In DNA, the CDR3 is TGTGCCAGCAGCTCTCCAGGGTATGGCTACACCTTC. Translation gives CASSSPGYGYTF.

The chain joins TRBV7-3 to TRBJ1-2; 10 nucleotides align to TRBD1. The germline V gene encodes CDR1 SGHTA and CDR2 FQGTGA. J gave up 4 bases and V 5 bases, and 7 bases lay outside the gene matches. The length of the CDR3 is 15 residues. The CDR3 coding sequence is TGTGCCAGCAGCCCAGGGACAGGGGACAGCTATGGCTACACCTTC. Its translation: CASSPGTGDSYGYTF.

V and J are TRBV5-1 and TRBJ2-5; weak D call: TRBD2 (6 bases). V gave up 5 bases and J gave up 2 bases, with 13 bases separating them. This CDR3 is 14 amino acids long. The V gene's germline CDR1 is SGHRS and CDR2 YFSETQ. The CDR3 sequence is CASRSSGTQETQYF. In DNA, the CDR3 is TGCGCCAGCAGATCATCCGGGACTCAAGAGACCCAGTACTTC.

The chain links TRBV18 to TRBJ2-7; unclear D gene. V lost 4 bases to trimming and J lost 0 bases, with 16 bases between them. CDR3 length: 16 amino acids. Germline values: CDR1 KGHSH, CDR2 LQKENI. The CDR3 DNA reads as TGTGCCAGCTCACATAAAACAGTTACGAGCTCCTACGAGCAGTACTTC. Amino acid sequence: CASSHKTVTSSYEQYF. The full variable domain, completed using reference TRBV18 and TRBJ2-7, is NAGVMQNPRHLVRRRGQEARLRCSPMKGHSHVYWYRQLPEEGLKFMVYLQKENIIDESGMPKERFSAEFPKEGPSILRIQQVVRGDSAAYFCASSHKTVTSSYEQYFGPGTRLTVT.

Turning to this clone: The sample contains more than one DNA sequence encoding this CDR3. The chain has TRBV6-5 and TRBJ1-2, with D possibly TRBD1 on 6 matching bases. V was trimmed by 2 bases and J by 7 bases, leaving 11 bases between them. There are 13 residues in the CDR3. CDR1 is MNHEY, CDR2 SVGAGI, per germline. In DNA, the CDR3 is TGTGCCAGCAGTTACGAGGGGGGATCTGGCTACACCTTC. This encodes CASSYEGGSGYTF.

The V and J genes are TRBV2 and TRBJ1-2; 7 nucleotides agree with TRBD1. V was clipped by 0 bases and J by 7 bases; unmatched bases: 5. From germline, CDR1 is SNHLY and CDR2 FYNNEI. The length of the CDR3 is 14 residues. CDR3 in amino acids: CASSEAGQAVGYTF. CDR3 sequence (DNA): TGTGCCAGCAGTGAAGCCGGACAGGCCGTTGGCTACACCTTC.

The chain joins TRBV5-1 to TRBJ1-2, with D possibly TRBD1 on 5 matching bases. The CDR3 runs to 14 residues. V shed 4 bases and J shed 8 bases, with 18 bases lying between them. Germline V lookup: CDR1 SGHRS, CDR2 YFSETQ. This CDR3 reads CASSLPDGGEGYTF. The CDR3 DNA reads as TGCGCCAGCAGCCTGCCTGATGGGGGTGAGGGCTACACCTTC.

This chain joins TRBV11-3 and TRBJ1-2; 9 bases are a match to TRBD1. The germline V gene has CDR1 SGHNT and CDR2 YENEEA. The CDR3 spans 15 residues. The junction had 12 bases not matched to a gene; V was cut back by 5 bases and J by 8 bases. As DNA, the CDR3 is TGTGCCAGCAGCAAACGAAGGGACAGGGCAGGCGGCTACACCTTC. The encoded protein is CASSKRRDRAGGYTF.

The J gene is TRBJ2-4, the V gene TRBV11-3; perhaps TRBD2 as D (5 bases). Germline CDR1 and CDR2: SGHNT and YENEEA. The CDR3 runs 11 residues. Deletions cut 8 bases from V and 8 bases from J, with 10 bases between. In DNA, the CDR3 is TGTGCCAGCGGCTACGGGGACATTCAGTACTTC. It translates to CASGYGDIQYF.

This clone has a single count. V gene TRBV6-5 combines with J gene TRBJ2-3; tentative D call: TRBD1 (5 bases). CDR3 size: 13 residues. The ends were cut back, 7 bases at V and 2 bases at J, with 10 bases in the middle. The germline gives CDR1 MNHEY, CDR2 SVGAGI. CDR3 loop: CASTGLPTDTQYF. As DNA, the CDR3 is TGTGCCAGCACAGGGTTACCCACAGATACGCAGTATTTT.

The CDR3 here is CASSLGPDRGEKLFF. CDR3 DNA: TGTGCCAGCAGCTTAGGACCGGACAGGGGTGAAAAACTGTTTTTT. This chain links TRBV7-9 with TRBJ1-4; TRBD1 matches at 9 bases. The CDR3 runs 15 residues. The germline CDR1 and CDR2 sequences are SEHNR and FQNEAQ (reference sequence). The trim removed 1 base at V and 7 bases at J, leaving 4 bases unmatched.

The rearrangement links TRBV4-2 to TRBJ1-1, with D perhaps matching TRBD1 (6 bases). The CDR3 totals 14 residues. V was pared by 10 bases and J by 0 bases, with 15 bases between. Germline loops: CDR1 LGHNA, CDR2 YNFKEQ. This CDR3 reads CATWGGPLNTEAFF. In DNA form, the CDR3 reads TGTGCCACCTGGGGGGGCCCTTTGAACACTGAAGCTTTCTTT.

The rearrangement joins TRBV6-2 or TRBV6-3 to TRBJ2-2; D may be TRBD1 (6 bases). Germline CDR1 and CDR2: MNHEY and SVGEGT. The CDR3 is made up of 14 amino acids. Trimming stripped 6 bases from V and 6 bases from J, with 14 bases between. The CDR3: CASSLSGAAGELFF. The CDR3, as DNA: TGTGCCAGCAGCCTGTCAGGGGCCGCCGGGGAGCTGTTTTTT.

The V and J genes are TRBV7-8 and TRBJ1-1; possible D gene TRBD1, 5 bases. V gave up 1 base and J gave up 8 bases, with 20 bases separating them. Germline CDR1 and CDR2: SGHVS and FQNEAQ. The CDR3 totals 16 residues. The CDR3 here is CASSLGRLGGASEAFF. The CDR3 DNA reads as TGTGCCAGCAGCTTAGGACGGCTTGGAGGGGCATCCGAAGCTTTCTTT.

Comment on this clone: Different DNA sequences within this sample yield the same CDR3. This rearrangement joins TRBV5-1 to TRBJ2-1, with 10 bases identical to TRBD2. Germline loops: CDR1 SGHRS, CDR2 YFSETQ. The V segment lost 4 bases and the J segment 2 bases; nucleotides outside the gene matches: 3. This CDR3 has 15 residues. CDR3 protein: CASSPTSGTYNEQFF. DNA of the CDR3: TGCGCCAGCAGCCCTACTAGCGGGACCTACAATGAGCAGTTCTTC.

The chain is built from TRBV29-1 and TRBJ2-3, with D possibly matching TRBD1 (5 bases). The V end lost 7 bases, the J end lost 5 bases, and 19 bases lay between the germline ends. CDR3 length equals 14 residues. Germline V gene sequence: CDR1 SQVTM, CDR2 ANQGSEA. The CDR3 spells CSAYRSREIDTQYF. The CDR3 bases are TGCAGCGCCTACAGGAGTAGAGAGATAGATACGCAGTATTTT.

This clone was counted once. V and J are TRBV7-6 and TRBJ2-1, with TRBD1 matching 7 bases. The CDR3 has 15 residues. Losses at the gene ends were 4 bases for V and 3 bases for J; bases not matched to a gene: 6. Germline-derived CDR1 and CDR2 are SGHVS and FNYEAQ. The CDR3, as DNA: TGTGCCAGCAGCTGGATGGGACAGAACTACAATGAGCAGTTCTTC. Residues: CASSWMGQNYNEQFF.

CDR3 in amino acids: CASSGTGLAGTNEQFF. Written as DNA, the CDR3 is TGCGCCAGCAGTGGTACGGGACTAGCGGGGACGAATGAGCAGTTCTTC. The chain has TRBV10-1 and TRBJ2-1; 13 bases map to TRBD2. In germline, CDR1 is WNHNN, CDR2 SYGVQD (reference sequence). The ends lost 4 bases at V and 7 bases at J; junction bases unmatched: 7. The CDR3 has 16 residues.

This chain connects TRBV12-3 or TRBV12-4 to TRBJ2-7; perhaps TRBD2 as D (5 bases). The CDR3 is 13 amino acids. Trimming took 5 bases from V and 6 from J, leaving 14 bases between them. CDR3 sequence (DNA): TGTGCCAGCAGTCTCGAGCTTCGGGGCGAGCAGTACTTC. Its translation is CASSLELRGEQYF.